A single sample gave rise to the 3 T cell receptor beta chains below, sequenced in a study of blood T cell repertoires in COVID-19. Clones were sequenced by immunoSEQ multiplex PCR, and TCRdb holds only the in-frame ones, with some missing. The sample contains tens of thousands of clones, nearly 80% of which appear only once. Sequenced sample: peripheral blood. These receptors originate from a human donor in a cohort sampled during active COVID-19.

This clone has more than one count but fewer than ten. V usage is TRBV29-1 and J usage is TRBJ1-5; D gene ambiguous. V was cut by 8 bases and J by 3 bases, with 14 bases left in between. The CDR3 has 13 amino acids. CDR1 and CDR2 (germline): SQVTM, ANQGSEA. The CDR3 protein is CSLPRGPNQPQHF. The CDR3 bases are TGCAGCCTCCCACGAGGGCCCAATCAGCCCCAGCATTTT.

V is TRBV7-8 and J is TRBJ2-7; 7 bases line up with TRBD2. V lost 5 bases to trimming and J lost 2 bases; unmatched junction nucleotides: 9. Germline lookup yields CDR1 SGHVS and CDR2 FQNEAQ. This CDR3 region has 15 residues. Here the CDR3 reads CASSQASGGPYEQYF. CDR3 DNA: TGTGCCAGCAGCCAGGCCTCGGGGGGACCCTACGAGCAGTACTTC.

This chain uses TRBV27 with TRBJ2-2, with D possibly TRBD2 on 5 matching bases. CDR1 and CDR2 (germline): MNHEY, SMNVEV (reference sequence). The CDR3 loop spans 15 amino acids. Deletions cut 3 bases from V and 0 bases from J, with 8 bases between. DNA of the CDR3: TGTGCCAGCAGTTTGGAGGCAGCGAACACCGGGGAGCTGTTTTTT. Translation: CASSLEAANTGELFF.